A single sample is the source of the 10 T cell receptor beta chains below, sequenced in a study of human T cells and chemical hapten exposure. The time point denotes: patch test 1, 2 weeks after DPC sensitization. Indicated treatment: therapeutic diphenylcyclopropenone sensitization with weekly scalp DPC. TCRdb re-derived calls from the RACE reads in MiXCR, one entry per CDR3 protein. The sample yields about 120,000 distinct CDR3 sequences, around 15% seen once. Sample: whole blood, taken in connection with sensitization to the hapten diphenylcyclopropenone (DPC). The receptors come from a man between 18 and 29 years old with alopecia areata. Some clones in this sample may be carry-over from other donors' samples.

This clonotype came up many times. The rearrangement links TRBV7-2 to TRBJ1-5, with D hard to call. CDR3 length: 13 residues. The V end lost 5 bases, the J end lost 0 bases, and 5 bases lay between the germline ends. Germline CDR1 reads SGHTA; CDR2 reads FQGNSA. This CDR3 is CASSASSNQPQHF. The CDR3 DNA follows: TGTGCCAGCAGCGCCTCTAGCAATCAGCCCCAGCATTTT.

In this sample, this clonotype turned up many times. This chain joins TRBV5-1 and TRBJ1-5; 11 bases map to TRBD1. The germline gives CDR1 SGHRS, CDR2 YFSETQ. This CDR3 has 15 amino acids. Losses at the gene ends were 2 bases for V and 4 bases for J; bases not matched to a gene: 2. The CDR3 loop is CASSFGTGGNQPQHF. The DNA for the CDR3 is TGCGCCAGCAGCTTCGGGACAGGGGGTAATCAGCCCCAGCATTTT.

The V and J genes are TRBV20-1 and TRBJ2-7, with D possibly being TRBD2 (7 bases). The germline V and J ends were trimmed by 6 bases and 5 bases, with 20 bases remaining between them. CDR3 size: 14 residues. The germline CDR1 and CDR2 sequences are DFQATT and SNEGSKA (reference sequence). The CDR3 nucleotides are TGCAGTGCCAGCTTTGGGGGGGGCATCCACGAGCAGTACTTC. This gives the protein CSASFGGGIHEQYF.

This clonotype appeared a single time. The chain joins TRBV12-3 or TRBV12-4 to TRBJ1-3; 7 bases agree with TRBD1. The CDR3 runs to 16 residues. With V trimmed by 2 bases and J by 0 bases, 4 bases remained unmatched. CDR3 DNA: TGTGCCAGCAGTTTAACAGGGGACCTCTCTGGAAACACCATATATTTT. Translated, it gives CASSLTGDLSGNTIYF.

At least ten counts were recorded for this clonotype. The rearrangement uses TRBV7-9 and TRBJ2-3; 7 nucleotides align to TRBD2. The CDR3 has 13 amino acids. Germline loops: CDR1 SEHNR, CDR2 FQNEAQ (reference sequence). V lost 1 base and J lost 5; bases outside the gene matches: 0. The DNA for the CDR3 is TGTGCCAGCAGCTTAGAGCGGGGAGATACGCAGTATTTT. Translation: CASSLERGDTQYF.

This clonotype was detected only a few times. The chain recombines TRBV7-3 with TRBJ2-3; 12 nucleotides match TRBD2. From germline, CDR1 is SGHTA and CDR2 FQGTGA. V trimming: 4 bases; J trimming: 7 bases; junction bases outside the gene matches: 9. The CDR3 is 16 amino acids. CDR3 amino acids: CASSSASGGAMNTQYF. The DNA of the CDR3 is TGTGCCAGCAGCTCGGCTAGCGGGGGGGCCATGAATACGCAGTATTTT.

Here the CDR3 reads CASSFRGLSSYNEQFF. CDR3 nucleotides: TGTGCCAGCAGTTTTAGGGGGTTGAGCTCCTACAATGAGCAGTTCTTC. The chain is built from TRBV12-3 or TRBV12-4 and TRBJ2-1; D is possibly TRBD1 (6 bases). V was pared by 3 bases and J by 0 bases, with 12 bases between. This CDR3 is 16 amino acids long.

This clonotype was counted at least ten times. V and J are TRBV7-3 and TRBJ2-2; the D gene could be TRBD1 or TRBD2 (6 bases each). The CDR3 extends over 14 amino acids. The V end lost 5 bases, the J end lost 6 bases, and 13 bases lay between the germline ends. The V gene's germline CDR1 is SGHTA and CDR2 FQGTGA. CDR3 amino acids: CASSISGGAGELFF. The CDR3 DNA sequence: TGTGCCAGCAGCATATCCGGGGGCGCCGGGGAGCTGTTTTTT. The full variable domain, completed using reference TRBV7-3 and TRBJ2-2, is GAGVSQTPSNKVTEKGKYVELRCDPISGHTALYWYRQSLGQGPEFLIYFQGTGAADDSGLPNDRFFAVRPEGSVSTLKIQRTERGDSAVYLCASSISGGAGELFFGEGSRLTVL.

This clonotype was recorded at least ten times. The V and J genes are TRBV5-1 and TRBJ2-3; 13 bases map to TRBD2. The CDR3 length is 17 residues. Germline CDR1 reads SGHRS; CDR2 reads YFSETQ. The J segment lost 0 bases and the V segment lost 4 bases, leaving 5 bases of the junction unmatched. In nucleotides, the CDR3 is TGCGCCAGCAGCCTCGGGACTAGCGGGGCTAGCACAGATACGCAGTATTTT. Its translation is CASSLGTSGASTDTQYF.

This rearrangement joins TRBV5-1 to TRBJ2-1; 9 nucleotides agree with TRBD2. CDR3 length equals 14 residues. Trimming cost V 2 bases and J 8 bases; bases outside gene matches: 5. CDR1 and CDR2 (germline): SGHRS, YFSETQ. The CDR3 DNA follows: TGCGCCAGCAGCTTTCTAGCGGGGTCGGATGAGCAGTTCTTC. Its protein is CASSFLAGSDEQFF.